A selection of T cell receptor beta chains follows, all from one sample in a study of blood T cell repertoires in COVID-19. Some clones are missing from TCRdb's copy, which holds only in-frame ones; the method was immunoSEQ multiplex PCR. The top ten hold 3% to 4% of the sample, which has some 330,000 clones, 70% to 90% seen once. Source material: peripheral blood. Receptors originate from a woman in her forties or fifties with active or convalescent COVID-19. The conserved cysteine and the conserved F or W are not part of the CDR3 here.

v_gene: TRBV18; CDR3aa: ASSPLAGGLSYEQY
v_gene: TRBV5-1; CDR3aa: ASSLGQIATNEKLF
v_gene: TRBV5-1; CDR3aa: ASSTGGAGNTIY
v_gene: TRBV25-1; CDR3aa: ASSELGQGEAYGYT
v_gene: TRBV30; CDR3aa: AWSSEFVDTEAF
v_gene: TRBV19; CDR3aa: ASISLGAREQF
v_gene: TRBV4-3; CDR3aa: ASSQAGTGRNTIY
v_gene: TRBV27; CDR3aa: ASSSFNEKLF
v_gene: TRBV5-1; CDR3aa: ASSLGQGNSPLH
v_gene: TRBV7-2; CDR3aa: ASSLLIPGRTEAF
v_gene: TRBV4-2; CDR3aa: ASSQEGDISNQPQH
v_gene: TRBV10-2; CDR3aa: ASTRTSGSVLTDTQY
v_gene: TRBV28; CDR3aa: ASSLYRTGERGPLH
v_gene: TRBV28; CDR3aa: ASSSGAAGGTEAF
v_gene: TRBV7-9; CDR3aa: ASGGLSYNEQF
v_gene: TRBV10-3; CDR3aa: AISGARGLAKNIQY
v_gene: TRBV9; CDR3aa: ASSVGVSGTDTQY
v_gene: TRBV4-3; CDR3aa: ASSQDAGKPQH
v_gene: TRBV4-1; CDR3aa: ASSQEASGETQY
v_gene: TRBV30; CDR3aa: AWSVTREQPQH
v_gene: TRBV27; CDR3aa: ASSQLRGYNSPLH
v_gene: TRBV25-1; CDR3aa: ASSESGGAFEKLF
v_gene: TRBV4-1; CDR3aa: ASSPLGLAGGNRSYNEQF
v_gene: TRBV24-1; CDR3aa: ATSDATGSGYT
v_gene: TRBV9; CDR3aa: ASSVGDSGGLQETQY
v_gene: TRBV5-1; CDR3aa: ASSRGGRENTDTQY
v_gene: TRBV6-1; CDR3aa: ASSESRGQFTDTQY
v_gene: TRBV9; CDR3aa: ASSVAGAPDYGYT
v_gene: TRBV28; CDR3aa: ASGMRTGTVSYEQY
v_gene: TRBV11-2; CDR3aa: ASSLELAGGVNEQF
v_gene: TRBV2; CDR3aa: ASSPGRGNTEAF
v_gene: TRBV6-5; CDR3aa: ASSYRRGPYNEQF
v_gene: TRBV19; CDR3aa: ASSRQGSTYGYT
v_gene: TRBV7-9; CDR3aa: ASSRDSTYEQY
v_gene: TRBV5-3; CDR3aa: AKTGGTGGNQPQH
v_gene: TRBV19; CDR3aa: ASSEGLAGEQF
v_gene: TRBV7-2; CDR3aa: ASSLRRLETGELF
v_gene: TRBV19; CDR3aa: ASSMAGTASSGNTIY
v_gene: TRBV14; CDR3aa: ASSQVDRGEAF
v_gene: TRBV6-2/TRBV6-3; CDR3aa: ASSWGTGAYGYT
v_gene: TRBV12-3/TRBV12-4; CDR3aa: ASSLYRGGEAF
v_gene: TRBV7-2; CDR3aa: ASSPRGTGYNDEQF
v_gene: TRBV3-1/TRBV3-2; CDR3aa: ASSQGGLAGGNTDTQY
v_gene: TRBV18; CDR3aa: ASSPGTPNTGELF
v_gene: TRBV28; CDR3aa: ASSLYPGGAGTEAF
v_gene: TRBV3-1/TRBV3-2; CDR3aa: ASSKTRRDRANEKLF
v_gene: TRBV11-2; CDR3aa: ASSRWTVTEAF
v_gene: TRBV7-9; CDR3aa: ASSLNTGGINEQY
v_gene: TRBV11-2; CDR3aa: ASSATGYGYT
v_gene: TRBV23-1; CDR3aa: ASSHNKRASGEETQY
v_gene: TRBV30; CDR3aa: AWRAQGSRETQY
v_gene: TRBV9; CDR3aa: ASSPHPGLAGLYEQY
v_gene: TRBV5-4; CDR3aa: ASSRTGSANTGELF
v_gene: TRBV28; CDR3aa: ASSSPGTGGGETQY
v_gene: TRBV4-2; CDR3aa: ASSGDLDTEAF
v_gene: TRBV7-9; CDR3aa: ASSLGDSQPQH
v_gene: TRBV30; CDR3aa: AWSGTVTDTQY